This T cell receptor beta chain was identified in a study of OX40 agonist ivuxolimab in advanced cancers. About the research overall: Allowance was made for prior anti-PD-1, anti-PD-L1 or anti-CTLA-4 therapy, and around 41% had some.

Germline trimming cut 4 bases from V and 6 bases from J; bases unmatched to any gene: 3. This CDR3 comprises 15 residues. Germline V lookup: CDR1 SNHLY, CDR2 FYNNEI. This table comes from immunoSEQ multiplex PCR, and its TCRdb copy is limited to in-frame clones, with some not included. Of some 30,000 clones listed, more than 75% are singletons. Overall study findings and caveats: Antigen specificity of clonally expanded peripheral T cells was not established. Clonal expansion from baseline to week 6 occurred in both CD4+ and CD8+ T cells.

In the case of this clone: The target antigen is unknown.

This clonotype originated in an adult with an advanced solid tumor such as melanoma, head and neck, liver or kidney cancer. The J gene is TRBJ2-1, the V gene TRBV2; 13 positions agree with TRBD2. The sequenced sample was CD4+ or CD8+ T cells sorted from blood, obtained in a trial of the OX40 agonist ivuxolimab. This CDR3 reads CASSGGLAGVNEQFF. CDR3 nucleotides: TGTGCCAGCAGTGGAGGACTAGCGGGGGTCAATGAGCAGTTCTTC. Combining the CDR3 with reference TRBV2 and TRBJ2-1 gives the whole variable domain EPEVTQTPSHQVTQMGQEVILRCVPISNHLYFYWYRQILGQKVEFLVSFYNNEISEKSEIFDDQFSVERPDGSNFTLKIRSTKLEDSAMYFCASSGGLAGVNEQFFGPGTRLTVL.